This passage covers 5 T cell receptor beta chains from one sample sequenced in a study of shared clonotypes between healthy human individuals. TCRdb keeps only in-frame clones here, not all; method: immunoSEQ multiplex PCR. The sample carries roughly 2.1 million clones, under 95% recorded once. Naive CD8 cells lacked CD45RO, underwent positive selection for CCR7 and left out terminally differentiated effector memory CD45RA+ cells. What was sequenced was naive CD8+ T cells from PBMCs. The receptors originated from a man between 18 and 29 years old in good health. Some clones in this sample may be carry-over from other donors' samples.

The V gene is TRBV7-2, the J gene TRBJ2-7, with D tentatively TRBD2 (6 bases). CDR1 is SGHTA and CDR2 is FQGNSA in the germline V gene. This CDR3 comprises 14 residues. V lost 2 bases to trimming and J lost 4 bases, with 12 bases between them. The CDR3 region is CASSLNSGRYEQYF. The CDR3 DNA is TGTGCCAGCAGCTTAAACTCGGGGAGGTACGAGCAGTACTTC.

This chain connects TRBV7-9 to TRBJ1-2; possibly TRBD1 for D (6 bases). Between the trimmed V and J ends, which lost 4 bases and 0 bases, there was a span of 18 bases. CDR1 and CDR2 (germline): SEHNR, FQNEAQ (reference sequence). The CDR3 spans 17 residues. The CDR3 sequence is CASSSQDMGQANYGYTF. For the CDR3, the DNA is TGTGCCAGCAGCTCCCAGGACATGGGACAAGCTAACTATGGCTACACCTTC.

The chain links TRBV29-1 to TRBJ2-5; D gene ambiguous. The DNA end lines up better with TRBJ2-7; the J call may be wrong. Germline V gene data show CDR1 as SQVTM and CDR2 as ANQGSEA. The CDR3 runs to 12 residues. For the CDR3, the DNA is TGCAGCGTTCCCGGGTCCACCTACGAGCAGTACTTC. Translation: CSVPGSTYEQYF.

CDR3 DNA: TGCGCCAGCAGCCAAGAAGGACAGGGCTACACTGAAGCTTTCTTT. This sequence encodes CASSQEGQGYTEAFF. The V call is TRBV4-1, the J call TRBJ1-1; the match to TRBD1 covers 8 bases. Germline CDR1 and CDR2: MGHRA and YSYEKL. The J segment lost 3 bases and the V segment lost 0 bases, leaving 3 bases of the junction unmatched. The CDR3 covers 15 residues.

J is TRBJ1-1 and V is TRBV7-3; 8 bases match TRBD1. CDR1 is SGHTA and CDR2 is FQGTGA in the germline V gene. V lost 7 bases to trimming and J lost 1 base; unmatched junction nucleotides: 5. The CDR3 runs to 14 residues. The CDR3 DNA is TGTGCCAGCAACCCGGACAGGGCGAACACTGAAGCTTTCTTT. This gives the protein CASNPDRANTEAFF.